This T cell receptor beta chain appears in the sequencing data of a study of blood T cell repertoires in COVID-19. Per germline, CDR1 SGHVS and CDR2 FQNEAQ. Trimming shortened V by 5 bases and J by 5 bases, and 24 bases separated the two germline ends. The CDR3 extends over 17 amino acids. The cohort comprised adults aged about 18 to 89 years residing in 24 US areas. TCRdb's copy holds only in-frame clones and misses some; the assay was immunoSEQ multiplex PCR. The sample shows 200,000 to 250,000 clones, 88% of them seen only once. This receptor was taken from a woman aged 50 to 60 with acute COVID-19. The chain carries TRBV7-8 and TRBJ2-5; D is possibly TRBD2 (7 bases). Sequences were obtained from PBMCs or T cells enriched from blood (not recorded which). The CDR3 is CASSRGRGRAAGETQYF. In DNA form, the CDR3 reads TGTGCCAGCAGCCGGGGGCGCGGGAGAGCCGCAGGGGAGACCCAGTACTTC.